This T cell receptor (beta chain) emerged from a study of CD8+ T cells in alopecia areata. Study details: A regimen of oral tofacitinib, 5 to 10 mg twice daily, was given to treated patients.

As the sequencing template, cDNA was produced by extracting RNA and reverse transcribing it. TCRdb's copy holds only in-frame clones and misses some; the assay was immunoSEQ multiplex PCR. This table holds 100,000 to 150,000 clones, 35% to 40% found once. It was from alopecia areata patients that lesional scalp punch biopsies and peripheral blood were collected. Trimming stripped 2 bases from V and 5 bases from J, with 5 bases between. Looked up from germline, CDR1 is SQVTM and CDR2 is ANQGSEA. The CDR3 sequence is 11 residues long. The study's findings and limits: Clarity of TCR sharing across patients fell short of that in mice, possibly HLA-related. Resident alphabeta T-cell populations of normal skin are likewise subject to sequencing in scalp samples.

Comment on this clone: Its target is not known.

The sequenced sample consisted of CD4+ T cells sorted from blood. The sequence was obtained from a human donor with alopecia areata. The J gene is TRBJ2-3, the V gene TRBV29-1; D is undetermined. The CDR3 reads CSVEPGDTQYF. The CDR3 DNA sequence: TGCAGCGTTGAACCAGGAGATACGCAGTATTTT.